Presented here are 11 T cell receptor beta chains from one specimen sequenced in a study of shared clonotypes between healthy human individuals. Sequencing was performed with immunoSEQ multiplex PCR; in TCRdb, only in-frame clones are kept and a portion is missing. Among approximately 810,000 clones listed, about 91% were seen once. CD45RO-negative, CCR7-selected cells formed the naive CD8 fraction, which excluded terminally differentiated effector memory CD45RA+ cells. Sequenced sample: naive CD8+ T cells sorted from blood. All receptors come from a man aged 25 to 40 in good health.

The rearrangement joins TRBV14 to TRBJ1-1, with D uncertain. V lost 0 bases and J 3 bases, leaving 11 bases between the germline ends. Germline CDR1 is SGHDN and CDR2 is FVKESK. The length of the CDR3 is 15 residues. The CDR3 loop is CASSQEDMRDTEAFF. Here the CDR3 DNA reads TGTGCCAGCAGCCAAGAAGACATGCGGGACACTGAAGCTTTCTTT.

This clone has only one observation. A read error may produce the germline difference seen at one junction end. V usage is TRBV7-9 and J usage is TRBJ2-7, with TRBD1 identical over 10 bases. The germline V gene encodes CDR1 SEHNR and CDR2 FQNEAQ (reference sequence). This CDR3 spans 15 amino acids. CDR3 DNA sequence: TGTGCCAGCAGTTTAGGGACAGGGGATACCTACGAGCAGTACTTC. Its protein is CASSLGTGDTYEQYF.

The genes are TRBV10-3 and TRBJ1-1; 7 bases are shared with TRBD1. The CDR3 loop spans 18 amino acids. J was trimmed by 0 bases and V by 2 bases; bases with no gene match: 12. CDR1 ENHRY and CDR2 SYGVKD come from the germline V gene. CDR3 bases: TGTGCCATCAGTGAGATTGATTGGACAGGAGAAATGAACACTGAAGCTTTCTTT. As protein: CAISEIDWTGEMNTEAFF.

The V gene is TRBV18, the J gene TRBJ2-3, with D perhaps matching TRBD2 (6 bases). Looked up from germline, CDR1 is KGHSH and CDR2 is LQKENI. The CDR3 covers 16 residues. V was trimmed by 0 bases and J by 0 bases, leaving 10 bases between them. This chain's CDR3 is CASSPPGGTSTDTQYF. CDR3 sequence (DNA): TGTGCCAGCTCACCACCGGGCGGGACTAGCACAGATACGCAGTATTTT. The entire variable domain, with the rest obtained from reference TRBV18 and TRBJ2-3, is as follows: NAGVMQNPRHLVRRRGQEARLRCSPMKGHSHVYWYRQLPEEGLKFMVYLQKENIIDESGMPKERFSAEFPKEGPSILRIQQVVRGDSAAYFCASSPPGGTSTDTQYFGPGTRLTVL.

The chain has TRBV29-1 and TRBJ2-1; D possibly uses TRBD1 or TRBD2 (5 bases each). The CDR3 is 16 amino acids. V lost 3 bases, J lost 0 bases, and 15 bases lay in between. Germline-derived CDR1 and CDR2 are SQVTM and ANQGSEA. In DNA form, the CDR3 reads TGCAGCGTTGACCCGGTCCCAGGGAGCTCCTACAATGAGCAGTTCTTC. Amino acids: CSVDPVPGSSYNEQFF.

The V and J genes are TRBV7-8 and TRBJ2-5; D possibly corresponds to TRBD1 (7 bases). The length of the CDR3 is 15 residues. V gave up 1 base and J gave up 4 bases, with 13 bases separating them. Germline V gives CDR1 SGHVS, CDR2 FQNEAQ. The CDR3, as DNA: TGTGCCAGCAGCTTAGGGGGGGACAGAAGAGAGACCCAGTACTTC. It translates to CASSLGGDRRETQYF. Variable domain in full (rest from reference TRBV7-8 and TRBJ2-5): GAGVSQSPRYKVAKRGQDVALRCDPISGHVSLFWYQQALGQGPEFLTYFQNEAQLDKSGLPSDRFFAERPEGSVSTLKIQRTQQEDSAVYLCASSLGGDRRETQYFGPGTRLLVL.

This clone was observed a single time. This chain links TRBV10-3 with TRBJ2-1, with D tentatively TRBD2 (6 bases). V lost 9 bases to trimming and J lost 8 bases, with 29 bases between them. Germline lookup yields CDR1 ENHRY and CDR2 SYGVKD. The CDR3 loop spans 17 amino acids. The DNA of the CDR3 is TGTGCCATAAGGAGGGACCGCAGCTTGGTTAGGATGGATGAGCAGTTCTTC. Residues: CAIRRDRSLVRMDEQFF.

V is TRBV19 and J is TRBJ2-5; 8 positions match TRBD1. V lost 2 bases, J lost 3 bases, and 8 bases stayed unmatched. This CDR3 region has 16 residues. Germline V gives CDR1 LNHDA, CDR2 SQIVND (reference sequence). The CDR3 loop is CASSIQGASSKETQYF. The CDR3 region has the DNA TGTGCCAGTAGTATACAGGGGGCCTCATCGAAAGAGACCCAGTACTTC.

The chain has TRBV5-5 and TRBJ2-2; no clear D gene. The germline CDR1 and CDR2 sequences are SGHKS and YYEKEE (reference sequence). This CDR3 is built from 11 residues. V lost 2 bases to trimming and J lost 6 bases, with 2 bases between them. CDR3 coding DNA: TGTGCCAGCAGCTTCGCCGGGGAGCTGTTTTTT. This translates into CASSFAGELFF. Complete variable domain (other parts from reference TRBV5-5 and TRBJ2-2): DAGVTQSPTHLIKTRGQQVTLRCSPISGHKSVSWYQQVLGQGPQFIFQYYEKEERGRGNFPDRFSARQFPNYSSELNVNALLLGDSALYLCASSFAGELFFGEGSRLTVL.

The V gene is TRBV2, the J gene TRBJ2-7, with TRBD1 as a possible D gene (5 bases). Trimming cost V 9 bases and J 5 bases, with 8 bases left between them. The CDR3 has 10 residues. The germline V gene encodes CDR1 SNHLY and CDR2 FYNNEI. CDR3 loop: CASQGHEQYF. CDR3 coding DNA: TGTGCCAGTCAGGGCCACGAGCAGTACTTC.

The chain combines TRBV14 with TRBJ2-7, with D tentatively TRBD2 (5 bases). Trimming removed 6 bases from V and 3 bases from J, with 12 bases in between. The germline V gene has CDR1 SGHDN and CDR2 FVKESK. This CDR3 has 13 amino acids. CDR3 in amino acids: CASRAEGYYEQYF. The CDR3 coding sequence is TGTGCCAGCAGGGCAGAGGGATACTACGAGCAGTACTTC.